One sample yielded the 14 T cell receptor beta chains listed below, sequenced in a study of blood T cell repertoires in COVID-19 (dated by TCRdb to 2020 to 2021). Library preparation used the immunoSEQ multiplex PCR assay. TCRdb took this table from immuneACCESS and kept in-frame rearrangements with V and J called. Such tables lack part of the clones; where checked against another copy, unresolved V genes explain under half of the gap, and the rest is unexplained. This sample holds some 150,000 clones; over 85% were observed only once. The ten largest clones take up under 2% of the sample. The sample consisted of peripheral blood. These receptor sequences come from a human donor in a cohort sampled during active COVID-19.

In this sample, this clone turned up a few times. The chain couples TRBV7-6 to TRBJ2-1; TRBD1 aligns across 8 bases. CDR1 and CDR2 from the germline V gene are SGHVS and FNYEAQ. The CDR3 sequence is 15 residues long. The V and J ends lost 5 bases and 0 bases, in that order; junction bases with no gene match: 3. Written as DNA, the CDR3 is TGTGCCAGCAGCACCACAGGGGGCTCCTACAATGAGCAGTTCTTC. Its protein product is CASSTTGGSYNEQFF.

The chain employs TRBV30 and TRBJ1-6; D not resolved. The CDR3 loop spans 15 amino acids. In germline, CDR1 is GTSNPN, CDR2 SVGIG (reference sequence). V was shortened by 0 bases and J by 6 bases, with 12 bases between the two germline ends. For the CDR3, the DNA is TGTGCCTGGAGTGTACTTGAGGGTGGTAATTCACCCCTCCACTTT. Amino acid sequence: CAWSVLEGGNSPLHF.

The gene calls are TRBV18 and TRBJ1-2; D unresolved. The CDR3 totals 15 residues. Germline CDR1 reads KGHSH; CDR2 reads LQKENI. V was shortened by 4 bases and J by 2 bases, with 14 bases between the two germline ends. The CDR3 sequence: CASSLLGSPNYGYTF. CDR3 nucleotide sequence: TGTGCCAGCTCACTTTTAGGGAGTCCCAACTATGGCTACACCTTC.

The chain employs TRBV11-3 and TRBJ2-1; TRBD2 matches at 7 bases. Germline V CDR1 and CDR2: SGHNT, YENEEA. The CDR3 length is 15 residues. V was clipped by 3 bases and J by 4 bases; unmatched bases: 6. Here the CDR3 reads CASSFRAGSYNEQFF. The CDR3 DNA follows: TGTGCCAGCAGCTTCAGAGCGGGGTCATACAATGAGCAGTTCTTC.

The chain links TRBV7-7 to TRBJ2-5; 7 bases line up with TRBD2. Germline values: CDR1 SSHAT, CDR2 FNYEAQ (reference sequence). After removal of 5 bases from V and 2 bases from J, the junction contained 2 bases not matched to a gene. The CDR3 loop spans 13 amino acids. The CDR3 loop is CASSPAGQETQYF. The DNA of the CDR3 is TGTGCCAGCAGCCCAGCGGGGCAAGAGACCCAGTACTTC.

V is TRBV4-2 and J is TRBJ1-2; tentative D call: TRBD1 (5 bases). CDR1 and CDR2 (germline): LGHNA, YNFKEQ. V dropped 0 bases and J dropped 4 bases, with 18 bases sitting between them. This CDR3 comprises 17 residues. The DNA of the CDR3 is TGTGCCAGCAGCCAAGACGACAGCATCCTGGGGTCCTATGGCTACACCTTC. Translating it yields CASSQDDSILGSYGYTF.

The V call is TRBV7-8, the J call TRBJ1-2; 9 bases agree with TRBD1. The trim removed 5 bases at V and 4 bases at J, leaving 8 bases unmatched. The germline V gene has CDR1 SGHVS and CDR2 FQNEAQ. This CDR3 has 15 residues. DNA for the CDR3: TGTGCCAGCAGCCTCTGGGGACAGGGTCCCTATGGCTACACCTTC. Translation gives CASSLWGQGPYGYTF.

The CDR3 region is CASSQGILRVPGGTEAFF. CDR3 DNA: TGTGCCAGCAGCCAAGGGATCCTTAGGGTCCCGGGGGGTACTGAAGCTTTCTTT. The V gene is TRBV3-1 (or the pseudogene TRBV3-2), the J gene TRBJ1-1; the D gene is possibly TRBD1 (5 bases). V was pared by 1 base and J by 5 bases, with 23 bases between. Germline V CDR1 and CDR2: LGHDT, YNNKEL (reference sequence). This CDR3 spans 18 amino acids.

The J gene is TRBJ1-6, the V gene TRBV12-5, with 9 bases fitting TRBD1. Trimming removed 1 base from V and 4 bases from J; junction bases left unmatched: 2. The germline CDR1 and CDR2 sequences are LGHNT and FRNRAP. The CDR3 length is 16 residues. DNA for the CDR3: TGTGCTAGTGGTTTGGGACAGGGGGTGTATAATTCACCCCTCCACTTT. Its protein is CASGLGQGVYNSPLHF.

The chain carries TRBV9 and TRBJ2-1; no clear D. CDR3 length: 13 amino acids. Germline values: CDR1 SGDLS, CDR2 YYNGEE. The V end lost 3 bases, the J end lost 10 bases, and 14 bases lay between the germline ends. In nucleotides, the CDR3 is TGTGCCAGCAGCGCAGCAGAGCGACGCGAGCAGTTCTTC. Amino acids: CASSAAERREQFF.

This clone was seen just once. The chain links TRBV5-1 to TRBJ1-6, with 7 bases matching TRBD1. V lost 4 bases and J lost 4; bases outside the gene matches: 14. Germline CDR1 reads SGHRS; CDR2 reads YFSETQ. This CDR3 is 18 amino acids long. CDR3 sequence reads: CASSGGIRGGAYNSPLHF. In DNA form, the CDR3 reads TGCGCCAGCAGCGGTGGGATTAGAGGGGGCGCGTATAATTCACCCCTCCACTTT. The variable domain in full, completed from reference TRBV5-1 and TRBJ1-6, reads KAGVTQTPRYLIKTRGQQVTLSCSPISGHRSVSWYQQTPGQGLQFLFEYFSETQRNKGNFPGRFSGRQFSNSRSEMNVSTLELGDSALYLCASSGGIRGGAYNSPLHFGNGTRLTVT.

The chain is built from TRBV11-2 and TRBJ1-1, with a possible D match to TRBD1 (5 bases). Germline loops: CDR1 SGHAT, CDR2 FQNNGV. With 5 bases removed from V and 5 bases from J, the gap between germline ends came to 9 bases. This CDR3 is built from 12 residues. The CDR3 region is CASSPKGTEAFF. Written as DNA, the CDR3 is TGTGCCAGCAGCCCCAAGGGGACTGAAGCTTTCTTT.

This sequence joins TRBV4-1 and TRBJ1-2; a weak D match, TRBD1 (6 bases). Between the trimmed V and J ends, which lost 2 bases and 5 bases, there was a span of 15 bases. Germline V gives CDR1 MGHRA, CDR2 YSYEKL. The length of the CDR3 is 15 residues. CDR3 nucleotides: TGCGCCAGCAGCCAACTTCCGGGACAATGGTATGGCTACACCTTC. Its protein product is CASSQLPGQWYGYTF.

This sequence joins TRBV29-1 and TRBJ2-7, with no clear D. The CDR3 runs 13 residues. V shed 6 bases and J shed 0 bases, with 12 bases lying between them. Germline CDR1 reads SQVTM; CDR2 reads ANQGSEA. DNA of the CDR3: TGCAGCGTCCATCGGCAGGACTCCTACGAGCAGTACTTC. It codes for CSVHRQDSYEQYF.